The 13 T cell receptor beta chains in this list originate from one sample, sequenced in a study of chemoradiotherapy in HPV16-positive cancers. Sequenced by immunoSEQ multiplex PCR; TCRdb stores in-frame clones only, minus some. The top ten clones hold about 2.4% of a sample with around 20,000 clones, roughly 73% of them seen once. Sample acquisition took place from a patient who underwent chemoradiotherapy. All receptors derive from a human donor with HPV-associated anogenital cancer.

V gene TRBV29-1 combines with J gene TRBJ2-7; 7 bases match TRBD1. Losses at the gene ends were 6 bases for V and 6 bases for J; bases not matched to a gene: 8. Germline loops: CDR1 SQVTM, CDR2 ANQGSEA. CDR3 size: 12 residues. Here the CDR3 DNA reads TGCAGCGTAGCTAAGACAGGGTTCGAGCAGTACTTC. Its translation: CSVAKTGFEQYF.

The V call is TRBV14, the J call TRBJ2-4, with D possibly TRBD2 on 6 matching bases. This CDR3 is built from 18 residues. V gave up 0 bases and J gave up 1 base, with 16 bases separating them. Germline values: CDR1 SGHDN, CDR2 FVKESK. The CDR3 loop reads CASSQERLGGSAKNIQYF. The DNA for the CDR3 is TGTGCCAGCAGCCAAGAAAGATTGGGGGGATCGGCCAAAAACATTCAGTACTTC.

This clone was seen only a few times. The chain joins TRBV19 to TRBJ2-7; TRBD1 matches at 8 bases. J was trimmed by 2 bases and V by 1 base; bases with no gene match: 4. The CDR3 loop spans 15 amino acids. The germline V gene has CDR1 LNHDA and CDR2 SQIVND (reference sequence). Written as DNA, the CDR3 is TGTGCCAGTAGTATAGCAGGACAGGGTGCCTACGAGCAGTACTTC. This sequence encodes CASSIAGQGAYEQYF. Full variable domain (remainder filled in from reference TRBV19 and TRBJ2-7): DGGITQSPKYLFRKEGQNVTLSCEQNLNHDAMYWYRQDPGQGLRLIYYSQIVNDFQKGDIAEGYSVSREKKESFPLTVTSAQKNPTAFYLCASSIAGQGAYEQYFGPGTRLTVT.

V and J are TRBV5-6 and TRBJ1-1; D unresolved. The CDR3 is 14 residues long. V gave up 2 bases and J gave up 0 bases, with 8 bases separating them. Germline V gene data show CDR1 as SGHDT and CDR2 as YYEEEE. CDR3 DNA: TGTGCCAGCAGCTTAATTACCATGAACACTGAAGCTTTCTTT. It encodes CASSLITMNTEAFF.

The CDR3 sequence is CASTGTVGGAKAFF. The CDR3 DNA reads TGTGCCAGCACTGGAACTGTGGGGGGCGCGAAAGCTTTCTTT. V is TRBV6-6 and J is TRBJ1-1, with D possibly matching TRBD1 (6 bases). Trimming left V 7 bases short and J 9 bases short, with 21 bases between. CDR1 MNHNY and CDR2 SVGAGI come from the germline V gene (reference sequence). The CDR3 is 14 residues long.

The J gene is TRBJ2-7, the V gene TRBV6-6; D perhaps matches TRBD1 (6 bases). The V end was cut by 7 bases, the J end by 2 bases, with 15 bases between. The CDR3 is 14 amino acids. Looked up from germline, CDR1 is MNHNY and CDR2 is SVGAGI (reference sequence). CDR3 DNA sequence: TGTGCCAGCACCCCTAGACAGGACCCCTACGAGCAGTACTTC. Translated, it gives CASTPRQDPYEQYF.

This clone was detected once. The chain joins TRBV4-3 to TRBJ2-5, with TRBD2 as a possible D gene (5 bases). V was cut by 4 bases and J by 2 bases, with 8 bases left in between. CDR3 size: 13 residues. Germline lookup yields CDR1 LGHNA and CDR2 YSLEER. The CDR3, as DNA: TGCGCCAGCAGCCCAGCGGTACAAGAGACCCAGTACTTC. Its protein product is CASSPAVQETQYF.

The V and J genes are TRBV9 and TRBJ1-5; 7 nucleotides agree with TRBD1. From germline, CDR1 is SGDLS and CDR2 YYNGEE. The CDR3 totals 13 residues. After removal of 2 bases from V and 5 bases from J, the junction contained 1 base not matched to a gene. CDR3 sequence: CASSVTGHQPQHF. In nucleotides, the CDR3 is TGTGCCAGCAGCGTGACAGGGCATCAGCCCCAGCATTTT.

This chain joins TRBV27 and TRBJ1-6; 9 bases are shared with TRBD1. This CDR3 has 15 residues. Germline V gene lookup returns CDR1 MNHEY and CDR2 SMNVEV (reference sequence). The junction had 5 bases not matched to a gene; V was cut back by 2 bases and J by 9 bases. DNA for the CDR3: TGTGCCAGCAGTTTAAATTGGGACAGGGCTTCACCCCTCCACTTT. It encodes CASSLNWDRASPLHF.

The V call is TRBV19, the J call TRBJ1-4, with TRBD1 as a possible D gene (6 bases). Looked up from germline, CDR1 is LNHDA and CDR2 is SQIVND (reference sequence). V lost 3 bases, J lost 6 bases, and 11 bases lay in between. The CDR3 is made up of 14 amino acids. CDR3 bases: TGTGCCAGTAGTATGGACAGCAGATATGAAAAACTGTTTTTT. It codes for CASSMDSRYEKLFF.

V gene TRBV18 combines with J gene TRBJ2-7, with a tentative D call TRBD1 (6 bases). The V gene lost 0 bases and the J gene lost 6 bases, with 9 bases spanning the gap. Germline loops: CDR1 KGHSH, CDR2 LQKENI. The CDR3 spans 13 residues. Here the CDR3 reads CASSPPGAGEQYF. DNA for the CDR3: TGTGCCAGCTCACCACCGGGGGCTGGCGAGCAGTACTTC.

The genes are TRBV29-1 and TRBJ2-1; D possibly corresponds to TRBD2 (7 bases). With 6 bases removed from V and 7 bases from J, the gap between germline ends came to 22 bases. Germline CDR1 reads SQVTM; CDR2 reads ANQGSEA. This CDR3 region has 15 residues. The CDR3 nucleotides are TGCAGCGTCGGGGGGTCCGGGACATCTCTAAATGAGCAGTTCTTC. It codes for CSVGGSGTSLNEQFF.

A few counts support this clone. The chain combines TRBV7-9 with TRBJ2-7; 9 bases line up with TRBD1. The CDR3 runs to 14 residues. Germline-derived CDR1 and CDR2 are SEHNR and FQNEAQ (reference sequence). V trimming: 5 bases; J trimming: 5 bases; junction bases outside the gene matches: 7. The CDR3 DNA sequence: TGTGCCAGCAGCCTACAGGGGGCTGACCACGAGCAGTACTTC. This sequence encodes CASSLQGADHEQYF.